These 11 T cell receptor beta chains were sequenced from one sample in a study of T cell responses to AZD1222 COVID-19 vaccine. TCRdb's copy holds only in-frame clones and misses some; the assay was immunoSEQ multiplex PCR. The sample lists 110,000 or so clones, roughly 82% occurring once. The specimen comprised peripheral blood, sampled on day 0 of AZD1222 vaccination. These receptors originate from an adult in good health.

This sequence joins TRBV5-1 and TRBJ1-3; D call uncertain. The CDR3 covers 15 residues. Per germline, CDR1 SGHRS and CDR2 YFSETQ. Between the trimmed V and J ends, which lost 0 bases and 0 bases, there was a span of 7 bases. CDR3 sequence (DNA): TGCGCCAGCAGCTTGGATCCGGGCTCTGGAAACACCATATATTTT. Residues: CASSLDPGSGNTIYF.

V gene TRBV30 combines with J gene TRBJ2-2; D is unclear. The CDR3 loop spans 13 amino acids. Germline CDR1 is GTSNPN and CDR2 is SVGIG (reference sequence). V shed 0 bases and J shed 6 bases, with 8 bases lying between them. CDR3 sequence reads: CAWSVPSPGELFF. CDR3 in DNA: TGTGCCTGGAGTGTACCTAGTCCCGGGGAGCTGTTTTTT.

The CDR3 loop reads CASRPTGTGISEQYF. CDR3 bases: TGCGCCAGCAGACCAACCGGGACAGGGATCTCCGAGCAGTACTTC. The J gene is TRBJ2-7, the V gene TRBV5-1; 9 bases fit TRBD1. J gave up 6 bases and V 5 bases, and 12 bases lay outside the gene matches. The CDR3 extends over 15 amino acids. Per germline, CDR1 SGHRS and CDR2 YFSETQ.

The chain uses TRBV7-2 and TRBJ1-2; D is perhaps TRBD1 (6 bases). This CDR3 comprises 15 residues. Germline assignment: CDR1 SGHTA and CDR2 FQGNSA. Trimming stripped 3 bases from V and 8 bases from J, with 19 bases between. The CDR3 loop reads CASSFPGAAGRGYTF. CDR3 nucleotides: TGTGCCAGCAGCTTCCCAGGGGCTGCCGGAAGGGGCTACACCTTC.

The chain uses TRBV29-1 and TRBJ1-3; D gene uncertain. The CDR3 runs to 13 residues. CDR1 SQVTM and CDR2 ANQGSEA come from the germline V gene. Trimming took 7 bases from V and 1 from J, leaving 11 bases between them. CDR3: CSATHRSGNTIYF. The DNA for the CDR3 is TGCAGCGCGACCCATCGGTCTGGAAACACCATATATTTT.

The rearrangement uses TRBV6-5 and TRBJ1-1; D is perhaps TRBD1 (5 bases). Trimming pared 2 bases from V and 11 bases from J, leaving 15 bases between. Germline CDR1 MNHEY, CDR2 SVGAGI. This CDR3 comprises 13 residues. The CDR3 loop is CASSYRLGTLAFF. In DNA, the CDR3 is TGTGCCAGCAGTTACAGACTCGGGACGTTGGCTTTCTTT.

The chain couples TRBV5-6 to TRBJ2-4, with 9 bases fitting TRBD2. The CDR3 runs to 17 residues. J was trimmed by 2 bases and V by 1 base; bases with no gene match: 7. Germline lookup yields CDR1 SGHDT and CDR2 YYEEEE. The CDR3 loop is CASSLYSSGATKNIQYF. Written as DNA, the CDR3 is TGTGCCAGCAGCTTGTATTCTAGCGGGGCGACCAAAAACATTCAGTACTTC.

V is TRBV9 and J is TRBJ2-5, with a tentative D call TRBD1 (6 bases). Deletions cut 0 bases from V and 2 bases from J, with 8 bases between. Germline assignment: CDR1 SGDLS and CDR2 YYNGEE. This CDR3 comprises 14 residues. As DNA, the CDR3 is TGTGCCAGCAGCGTAGGGGGGCCACAAGAGACCCAGTACTTC. As protein: CASSVGGPQETQYF.

This clone was observed a handful of times. This chain uses TRBV7-9 with TRBJ1-5; 7 bases map to TRBD1. J was trimmed by 4 bases and V by 4 bases; bases with no gene match: 7. Germline assignment: CDR1 SEHNR and CDR2 FQNEAQ (reference sequence). This CDR3 spans 15 amino acids. As DNA, the CDR3 is TGTGCCAGCAGCTCAACCCGGGACAGAAATCAGCCCCAGCATTTT. Translation: CASSSTRDRNQPQHF.

The chain carries TRBV18 and TRBJ1-6; D unresolved. V lost 4 bases, J lost 10 bases, and 14 bases lay in between. The CDR3 runs 14 residues. CDR1 and CDR2 (germline): KGHSH, LQKENI. This CDR3 is CASSLEPFESPLHF. The CDR3 DNA follows: TGTGCCAGCTCACTGGAGCCTTTCGAGTCACCCCTCCACTTT. Drawing the rest from reference TRBV18 and TRBJ1-6, the complete variable domain is NAGVMQNPRHLVRRRGQEARLRCSPMKGHSHVYWYRQLPEEGLKFMVYLQKENIIDESGMPKERFSAEFPKEGPSILRIQQVVRGDSAAYFCASSLEPFESPLHFGNGTRLTVT.

This clone was observed a few times. The V gene is TRBV11-1, the J gene TRBJ2-4; D remains ambiguous. CDR1 is SGHAT, CDR2 FQDESV, per germline (reference sequence). This CDR3 is 13 amino acids long. V was cut by 1 base and J by 8 bases, with 9 bases left in between. CDR3 loop: CASSLGTVHIQYF. The CDR3 coding sequence is TGTGCCAGCAGCTTAGGCACAGTACACATTCAGTACTTC.